This T cell receptor (beta chain) was profiled in a study of identifying expanded T cells in peripheral blood. Libraries were prepared by immunoSEQ multiplex PCR; TCRdb keeps only in-frame clonotypes and omits some of them. In the table there are approximately 100,000 clones, around 89% of which are singletons. CDR3 length: 15 amino acids. V lost 5 bases to trimming and J lost 8 bases; unmatched junction nucleotides: 9. CDR1 is LGHNA, CDR2 YSLEER, per germline. The chain couples TRBV4-3 to TRBJ2-1; 10 bases map to TRBD2. Sequencing used blood. The receptor comes from a person aged 18 to 70 in good health. As DNA, the CDR3 is TGCGCCAGCAGCTCAAGCGGGGGGGCCGGCTATGAGCAGTTCTTC. It codes for CASSSSGGAGYEQFF.